This TCR beta chain was profiled in a study of blood T cell repertoires in COVID-19. Study at large: The samples span acute and convalescent COVID-19 from the United States, Italy and Spain.

TCRdb's table, derived via immunoSEQ multiplex PCR, lists solely in-frame clones and lacks some. The profile shows roughly 230,000 clones, around 83% of them singletons. This clone has only one observation. The V and J ends lost 6 bases and 7 bases, in that order; junction bases with no gene match: 10. Germline V gene sequence: CDR1 SGHNT, CDR2 YENEEA. The CDR3 is 15 amino acids. The source of this sequence is a woman aged 45-59 years with acute or convalescent COVID-19. V is TRBV11-3 and J is TRBJ2-1; 9 bases match TRBD2. The sample comprised peripheral blood. The CDR3 sequence is CASSPSGGPGNEQFF. The DNA for the CDR3 is TGTGCCAGCAGTCCAAGCGGGGGGCCCGGGAATGAGCAGTTCTTC.